The clone carrying this T cell receptor beta chain was seen a few times. This entry belongs to a study of blood T cells in healthy people across ages. Deletions cut 2 bases from V and 6 bases from J, with 5 bases between. Germline CDR1 MNHNY, CDR2 SVGAGI (reference sequence). This CDR3 region has 11 residues. The second PCR ran roughly 6 to 11 cycles with a sample-barcoded 5' primer and J-beta primers. A 12-random-nucleotide template-switch adaptor tagged each cDNA molecule. In TCRdb, the 5' RACE reads were re-called with MiXCR into one record per CDR3 protein. The top ten clones hold under 9% of a sample with 540,000 or so distinct CDR3 sequences, around 24% of them seen once. The donors, aged about 6 to 100, were healthy Caucasians from Russia. The data were also submitted as part of a second study, on T cells of mothers and their children. That paper states: In each mother, TCR beta CDR3 reads exceeded 8.5 million; in each child, they numbered several million.

V gene TRBV6-6 combines with J gene TRBJ2-7; D not certain. Source material: blood. The clonotype originates from a boy under 18 in good health. CDR3 loop: CASSYGPEQYF. DNA for the CDR3: TGTGCCAGCAGTTACGGCCCCGAGCAGTACTTC.